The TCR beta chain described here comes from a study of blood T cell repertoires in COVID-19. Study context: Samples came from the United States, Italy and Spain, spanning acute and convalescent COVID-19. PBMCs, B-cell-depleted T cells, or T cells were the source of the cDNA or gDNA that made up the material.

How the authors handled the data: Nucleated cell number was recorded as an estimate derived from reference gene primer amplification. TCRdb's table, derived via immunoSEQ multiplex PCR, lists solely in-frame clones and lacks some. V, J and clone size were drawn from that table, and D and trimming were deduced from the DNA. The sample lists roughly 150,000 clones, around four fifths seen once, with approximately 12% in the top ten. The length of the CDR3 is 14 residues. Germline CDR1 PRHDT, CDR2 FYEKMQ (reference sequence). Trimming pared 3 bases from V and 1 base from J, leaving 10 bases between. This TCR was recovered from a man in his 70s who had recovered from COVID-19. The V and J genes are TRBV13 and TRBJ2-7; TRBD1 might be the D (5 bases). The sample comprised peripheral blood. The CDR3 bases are TGTGCCAGCAGCTTGGGTGACAGTTCCTACGAGCAGTACTTC. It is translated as CASSLGDSSYEQYF.